The present entry profiles one T cell receptor beta chain with its context. This CDR3 has 15 amino acids. Trimming stripped 0 bases from V and 2 bases from J, with 9 bases between. The germline gives CDR1 SGDLS, CDR2 YYNGEE. These data are taken from a study of PD-1 blockade in classical Hodgkin lymphoma. After autologous stem cell transplantation all patients relapsed, and prior brentuximab vedotin exposure differed between cohorts. Some clones are missing from TCRdb's copy, which holds only in-frame ones; the method was immunoSEQ multiplex PCR. Among about 93,000 clones listed, over 90% were seen once.

The sample consisted of peripheral blood mononuclear cells (PBMCs), taken before the second cycle of nivolumab. This TCR was recovered from a human donor with classical Hodgkin lymphoma. V gene TRBV9 combines with J gene TRBJ2-1, with D unresolved. CDR3 coding DNA: TGTGCCAGCAGCGTAGAACTGCCCGCCTACAATGAGCAGTTCTTC. It codes for CASSVELPAYNEQFF.